This T cell receptor beta chain was identified in a study of cytomegalovirus exposure and HLA in healthy donors. The PCR ran on 60 Vbeta and 13 Jbeta primers. Some clones are missing from TCRdb's copy, which holds only in-frame ones; the method was immunoSEQ multiplex PCR. The profile shows about 130,000 clones, approximately 80% of them singletons. This CDR3 has 13 amino acids. CDR1 is MNHNS and CDR2 is SASEGT in the germline V gene. As to this clone: One end of the junction is discordant with germline, which a read error may explain.

This sequence joins TRBV6-1 and TRBJ2-1, with no clear D. Sequencing used PBMCs. This TCR came from a man younger than 45 in good health and CMV-seropositive. The CDR3 sequence is CASNEGSADEQFF. For the CDR3, the DNA is TGTGCCAGCAATGAAGGCAGTGCGGATGAGCAGTTCTTC.